The T cell receptor (beta chain) described here comes from a study of blood T cell repertoires in COVID-19. Study information: Sites across the United States, Italy and Spain contributed samples from acute and convalescent COVID-19. Sources were T cells, B-cell-depleted T cells, or PBMCs; the material itself was cDNA or gDNA.

Under the authors' procedure: Researchers report that nucleated cell counts were estimated from reference gene primer amplification. Sequenced by immunoSEQ multiplex PCR; TCRdb stores in-frame clones only, minus some. V and J calls and clone size are as listed in that table; D and trimming were resolved from the DNA. This table holds about 270,000 clones, over 75% found once. J gave up 6 bases and V 3 bases, and 14 bases lay outside the gene matches. The CDR3 length is 19 residues. CDR1 and CDR2 (germline): SGHDN, FVKESK. The chain links TRBV14 to TRBJ2-3; the match to TRBD2 covers 14 bases. This clonotype was obtained from an older woman with acute or convalescent COVID-19. Sequencing used peripheral blood. In nucleotides, the CDR3 is TGTGCCAGCAGCCACTCGGGACTAGCGGGGGCGCCGCTTCGGGATACGCAGTATTTT. Its protein product is CASSHSGLAGAPLRDTQYF.